Below are 25 T cell receptor beta chains sequenced from a single sample in a study of shared clonotypes between healthy human individuals. Sequencing was performed with immunoSEQ multiplex PCR; in TCRdb, only in-frame clones are kept and a portion is missing. This sample has 2 million to 3 million clones, with approximately 94% found just once. Sequencing was performed on naive CD4+ T cells from PBMCs. The sample's subset: CD45RA+ positively selected. The receptors were sampled from a man in his late teens or twenties in good health. Some clones in this sample may be carry-over from other donors' samples.

The V and J genes are TRBV7-8 and TRBJ1-5; D gene uncertain. Germline V gene lookup returns CDR1 SGHVS and CDR2 FQNEAQ. The CDR3 consists of 16 residues. Between the trimmed V and J ends, which lost 0 bases and 4 bases, there was a span of 13 bases. CDR3 bases: TGTGCCAGCAGCTTAGCGGGAGGGAATGCGAATCAGCCCCAGCATTTT. This sequence encodes CASSLAGGNANQPQHF.

CDR3 residues: CASSNRQGVNTEAFF. In DNA form, the CDR3 reads TGTGCCAGCAGTAATCGACAGGGGGTGAACACTGAAGCTTTCTTT. J is TRBJ1-1 and V is TRBV6-1; 9 bases fit TRBD1. Germline V lookup: CDR1 MNHNS, CDR2 SASEGT. The J segment lost 0 bases and the V segment lost 5 bases, leaving 4 bases of the junction unmatched. The CDR3 runs to 15 residues.

The CDR3 nucleotides read TGTGCCAGCTCACCGGGACAGTGGTACAATGAGCAGTTCTTC. Protein: CASSPGQWYNEQFF. The chain joins TRBV18 to TRBJ2-1, with TRBD1 identical over 7 bases. V lost 3 bases, J lost 4 bases, and 3 bases stayed unmatched. Per germline, CDR1 KGHSH and CDR2 LQKENI. The CDR3 spans 14 residues.

The CDR3 protein is CASSLDGGVYQPQHF. The CDR3 coding sequence is TGCGCCAGCAGCTTGGACGGGGGTGTATACCAGCCCCAGCATTTT. The rearrangement links TRBV5-1 to TRBJ1-5, with D possibly being TRBD1 (5 bases). Germline V gene data show CDR1 as SGHRS and CDR2 as YFSETQ. The CDR3 runs to 15 residues. V lost 0 bases and J lost 7, with 14 bases in between. The full variable domain, in which reference TRBV5-1 and TRBJ1-5 provide the parts outside the CDR3, is KAGVTQTPRYLIKTRGQQVTLSCSPISGHRSVSWYQQTPGQGLQFLFEYFSETQRNKGNFPGRFSGRQFSNSRSEMNVSTLELGDSALYLCASSLDGGVYQPQHFGDGTRLSIL.

This clone has a single count. The chain is built from TRBV15 and TRBJ1-5, with 8 positions matching TRBD1. The CDR3 totals 18 residues. Germline V gene lookup returns CDR1 LNHNV and CDR2 YYDKDF (reference sequence). J gave up 6 bases and V 1 base, and 14 bases lay outside the gene matches. The CDR3 spells CATSRARARTGSTQPQHF. In DNA form, the CDR3 reads TGTGCCACCAGCAGAGCCAGAGCCAGGACAGGGTCAACTCAGCCCCAGCATTTT. Full variable domain (rest looked up from reference TRBV15 and TRBJ1-5): DAMVIQNPRYQVTQFGKPVTLSCSQTLNHNVMYWYQQKSSQAPKLLFHYYDKDFNNEADTPDNFQSRRPNTSFCFLDIRSPGLGDTAMYLCATSRARARTGSTQPQHFGDGTRLSIL.

In its sample, this clone was seen once. As DNA, the CDR3 is TGTGCCAGCAGAGAGACAGGGTCTGGGGCCAACGTCCTGACTTTC. It specifies CASRETGSGANVLTF. The V call is TRBV6-1, the J call TRBJ2-6; TRBD1 matches 7 bases. V shed 6 bases and J 1 base; nucleotides not matched to a gene: 3. The CDR3 contains 15 residues. Germline V gene sequence: CDR1 MNHNS, CDR2 SASEGT.

J is TRBJ2-7 and V is TRBV28, with D maybe TRBD1 (5 bases). V lost 6 bases and J 7 bases, leaving 19 bases between the germline ends. This CDR3 comprises 14 residues. CDR1 is MDHEN and CDR2 is SYDVKM in the germline V gene. CDR3 sequence reads: CASSPFQGVREQYF. The CDR3 DNA follows: TGTGCCAGCAGCCCCTTCCAGGGCGTGCGGGAGCAGTACTTC.

V and J are TRBV18 and TRBJ1-3, with unresolved D. The CDR3 consists of 16 residues. Trimming cost V 3 bases and J 0 bases, with 12 bases left between them. CDR1 is KGHSH, CDR2 LQKENI, per germline. In DNA form, the CDR3 reads TGTGCCAGCTCACCGCGTCAGGTGGTCTCTGGAAACACCATATATTTT. Amino acid sequence: CASSPRQVVSGNTIYF. Variable domain in full (rest from reference TRBV18 and TRBJ1-3): NAGVMQNPRHLVRRRGQEARLRCSPMKGHSHVYWYRQLPEEGLKFMVYLQKENIIDESGMPKERFSAEFPKEGPSILRIQQVVRGDSAAYFCASSPRQVVSGNTIYFGEGSWLTVV.

The genes are TRBV27 and TRBJ1-5; no reliable D call. Germline CDR1 reads MNHEY; CDR2 reads SMNVEV (reference sequence). V dropped 5 bases and J dropped 2 bases, with 13 bases sitting between them. The CDR3 is made up of 15 amino acids. The chain's CDR3 is CASSPLGKGNQPQHF. Written as DNA, the CDR3 is TGTGCCAGCAGTCCTCTGGGTAAGGGCAATCAGCCCCAGCATTTT.

The chain links TRBV5-1 to TRBJ2-7; TRBD1 agrees at 9 bases. Germline CDR1 and CDR2: SGHRS and YFSETQ. The junction had 7 bases not matched to a gene; V was cut back by 9 bases and J by 3 bases. The CDR3 consists of 13 residues. CDR3 region: CATRAGQGYEQYF. The CDR3 bases are TGCGCCACCCGTGCGGGACAGGGCTACGAGCAGTACTTC.

J is TRBJ2-5 and V is TRBV5-1, with a tentative D call TRBD1 (5 bases). The V gene lost 0 bases and the J gene lost 3 bases, with 9 bases spanning the gap. From germline, CDR1 is SGHRS and CDR2 YFSETQ. The CDR3 is made up of 14 amino acids. CDR3 coding DNA: TGCGCCAGCAGCTTGGACACAGGCGAAGAGACCCAGTACTTC. Its translation is CASSLDTGEETQYF.

The chain couples TRBV5-1 to TRBJ2-2; 8 nucleotides match TRBD1. Germline V gene data show CDR1 as SGHRS and CDR2 as YFSETQ. The CDR3 contains 15 residues. The ends lost 4 bases at V and 5 bases at J; junction bases unmatched: 7. The DNA for the CDR3 is TGCGCCAGCAGCAGCGCAGGGGGCAGGACCGGGGAGCTGTTTTTT. Its translation is CASSSAGGRTGELFF.

The rearrangement joins TRBV18 to TRBJ2-2, with 9 bases that match TRBD1. CDR1 KGHSH and CDR2 LQKENI come from the germline V gene. The CDR3 has 14 amino acids. J gave up 6 bases and V 5 bases, and 4 bases lay outside the gene matches. CDR3 amino acids: CASSGQGSPGELFF. CDR3 nucleotide sequence: TGTGCCAGCTCAGGACAGGGGAGCCCCGGGGAGCTGTTTTTT.

About this clone itself: Other DNA sequences in the same sample also yield this CDR3. The chain joins TRBV5-4 to TRBJ2-7; no reliable D call. The CDR3 is 13 amino acids. V was trimmed by 2 bases and J by 2 bases, leaving 8 bases between them. Looked up from germline, CDR1 is SGHNT and CDR2 is YYREEE (reference sequence). CDR3 DNA: TGTGCCAGCAGCTTAGGCCCGGCCTACGAGCAGTACTTC. This sequence encodes CASSLGPAYEQYF.

This sequence joins TRBV5-1 and TRBJ2-5, with D perhaps given as TRBD1 or TRBD2 (5 bases each). Germline-derived CDR1 and CDR2 are SGHRS and YFSETQ. This CDR3 comprises 13 residues. The V and J ends lost 4 bases and 7 bases respectively, with 14 bases between them. The CDR3 bases are TGCGCCAGCAGCGGGACCAGAGCAGGGACCCAGTACTTC. This sequence encodes CASSGTRAGTQYF.

J is TRBJ1-2 and V is TRBV19; 8 nucleotides agree with TRBD1. The CDR3 totals 13 residues. The germline V gene encodes CDR1 LNHDA and CDR2 SQIVND (reference sequence). Losses at the gene ends were 3 bases for V and 8 bases for J; bases not matched to a gene: 5. In nucleotides, the CDR3 is TGTGCCAGTAGTATCTCGACAGGGGAGGGCTACACCTTC. Amino acid sequence: CASSISTGEGYTF.

The rearrangement uses TRBV4-2 and TRBJ1-2; 8 bases are a match to TRBD1. After removal of 0 bases from V and 2 bases from J, the junction contained 5 bases not matched to a gene. This CDR3 has 16 amino acids. Germline V gene lookup returns CDR1 LGHNA and CDR2 YNFKEQ. The CDR3 DNA reads as TGTGCCAGCAGCCAAGACGAGGCAGGGGGCAACTATGGCTACACCTTC. This translates into CASSQDEAGGNYGYTF.

The table lists this clone with a few counts. This specimen includes other DNA sequences encoding the same CDR3. The V call is TRBV14, the J call TRBJ1-4; D is ambiguous. Trimming cost V 1 base and J 11 bases, with 8 bases left between them. CDR1 is SGHDN, CDR2 FVKESK, per germline. CDR3 size: 12 residues. CDR3: CASSQGREKLFF. In DNA form, the CDR3 reads TGTGCCAGCAGCCAAGGACGAGAGAAACTGTTTTTT.

This chain connects TRBV5-1 to TRBJ2-3; no clear D. The CDR3 extends over 15 amino acids. Trimming cost V 0 bases and J 2 bases, with 10 bases left between them. Germline CDR1 and CDR2: SGHRS and YFSETQ. The CDR3 coding sequence is TGCGCCAGCAGCTTGGACTCCGCGTTCACAGATACGCAGTATTTT. Translation gives CASSLDSAFTDTQYF.

This clone showed up just once. This sequence joins TRBV18 and TRBJ1-3; 9 bases fit TRBD1. The CDR3 is made up of 15 amino acids. V lost 6 bases, J lost 2 bases, and 5 bases stayed unmatched. In germline, CDR1 is KGHSH, CDR2 LQKENI. CDR3 sequence (DNA): TGTGCCAGCTCGGACAGGGGTGAAACTGGAAACACCATATATTTT. Translation gives CASSDRGETGNTIYF.

The chain couples TRBV18 to TRBJ2-1; TRBD2 agrees at 9 bases. This CDR3 is built from 15 residues. V lost 6 bases, J lost 7 bases, and 10 bases stayed unmatched. Per germline, CDR1 KGHSH and CDR2 LQKENI. CDR3 protein: CASSRLAGEVNEQFF. Here the CDR3 DNA reads TGTGCCAGCTCCAGGTTAGCGGGAGAGGTAAATGAGCAGTTCTTC. Using reference TRBV18 and TRBJ2-1 for the parts outside the CDR3, the full variable domain is NAGVMQNPRHLVRRRGQEARLRCSPMKGHSHVYWYRQLPEEGLKFMVYLQKENIIDESGMPKERFSAEFPKEGPSILRIQQVVRGDSAAYFCASSRLAGEVNEQFFGPGTRLTVL.

The rearrangement links TRBV2 to TRBJ1-2; 9 bases line up with TRBD1. Looked up from germline, CDR1 is SNHLY and CDR2 is FYNNEI. The trim removed 6 bases at V and 8 bases at J, leaving 10 bases unmatched. The CDR3 spans 14 residues. The chain's CDR3 is CASSTNGQGTGYTF. The CDR3 coding sequence is TGTGCCAGCAGCACCAACGGACAGGGGACGGGCTACACCTTC. The entire variable domain, with the rest obtained from reference TRBV2 and TRBJ1-2, is as follows: EPEVTQTPSHQVTQMGQEVILRCVPISNHLYFYWYRQILGQKVEFLVSFYNNEISEKSEIFDDQFSVERPDGSNFTLKIRSTKLEDSAMYFCASSTNGQGTGYTFGSGTRLTVV.

CDR3 residues: CASSPLGLAGNDGETQYF. The CDR3 nucleotides are TGTGCCAGCAGTCCACTGGGGCTAGCGGGAAACGACGGGGAGACCCAGTACTTC. The chain joins TRBV25-1 to TRBJ2-5; TRBD2 matches at 9 bases. The germline gives CDR1 MGHDK, CDR2 SYGVNS. This CDR3 is 18 amino acids long. Trimming cost V 5 bases and J 5 bases; bases outside gene matches: 18.

CDR3 nucleotides: TGTGCCAGCAGCCAGGACAGGGCGAGACAAGAGACCCAGTACTTC. Translating it yields CASSQDRARQETQYF. This chain connects TRBV5-4 to TRBJ2-5, with 8 bases that match TRBD1. Germline V gene lookup returns CDR1 SGHNT and CDR2 YYREEE (reference sequence). V was pared by 4 bases and J by 2 bases, with 7 bases of the junction left unmatched. The CDR3 loop spans 15 amino acids.

The gene calls are TRBV5-1 and TRBJ2-5; no firm D call. Germline V gene data show CDR1 as SGHRS and CDR2 as YFSETQ. Deletions cut 4 bases from V and 2 bases from J, with 9 bases between. The CDR3 runs to 13 residues. The DNA for the CDR3 is TGCGCCAGCAGCCGTGGAGAGCAAGAGACCCAGTACTTC. Translating gives CASSRGEQETQYF. The full variable domain, with the rest looked up from reference TRBV5-1 and TRBJ2-5, is KAGVTQTPRYLIKTRGQQVTLSCSPISGHRSVSWYQQTPGQGLQFLFEYFSETQRNKGNFPGRFSGRQFSNSRSEMNVSTLELGDSALYLCASSRGEQETQYFGPGTRLLVL.